This T cell receptor (beta chain) was sequenced in a study of T cell repertoires in cytomegalovirus infection. Whole-study context: Indications of both CMV infection and matching HLA type were provided by public TCR beta signatures. Study outcomes and limitations: CMV-specific TCR beta clonotypes restricted by HLA-C dominated the ex vivo response. Summed frequency of shared TCR beta families picked out CMV carriers who also had the relevant HLA.

TCRdb reanalysed the reads using MiXCR and keeps one entry per CDR3 protein. Of approximately 250,000 distinct CDR3 sequences in the sample, over 9% were seen once. Germline V gene data show CDR1 as DFQATT and CDR2 as SNEGSKA (reference sequence). Trimming removed 3 bases from V and 2 bases from J, with 17 bases in between. The CDR3 is 16 residues long. On this clonotype: Its antigen is as yet unknown.

The J gene is TRBJ2-1, the V gene TRBV20-1; D is perhaps TRBD1 or TRBD2 (5 bases each). This clonotype was sampled from a human donor in good health (CMV status not recorded). Some clones in this sample may be carry-over from other donors' samples. The sample comprised PBMCs. The chain's CDR3 is CSASSFGTVAYNEQFF. The CDR3 DNA follows: TGCAGTGCTAGTTCTTTTGGGACCGTAGCCTACAATGAGCAGTTCTTC.